This TCR beta chain emerged from a study of cytomegalovirus exposure and HLA in healthy donors. Broader study findings: Most CMV-associated TCR beta chains were later found to appear HLA-restricted. Of the V segments, some could not be distinguished, including TRBV6-2 and TRBV6-3, and were excluded. It was 150 or so TCR beta chains that were listed as cytomegalovirus-associated. TCR beta sequences reportedly predicted most subjects' HLA-A and HLA-B alleles accurately.

CDR3 length: 13 amino acids. Germline V gene lookup returns CDR1 SSHAT and CDR2 FNYEAQ (reference sequence). With 60 Vbeta and 13 Jbeta primers, the PCR was carried out. Sequencing was performed with immunoSEQ multiplex PCR; in TCRdb, only in-frame clones are kept and a portion is missing. The sample records about 87,000 clones, 70% to 85% being singletons. As for this clone: The antigen is not known. The germline gene is not matched at one end of the junction; a read error may be the cause.

This chain joins TRBV7-7 and TRBJ1-5, with D perhaps matching TRBD1 (5 bases). Sequenced sample: PBMCs. The sequence derives from a man aged 25-40 years in good health and CMV-seropositive. CDR3 in amino acids: CASSAGPNQPQHF. CDR3 coding DNA: TGTGCTAGCAGTGCGGGGCCTAATCAGCCCCAGCATTTT.